This T cell receptor (beta chain) was captured in a study of T-cell reconstitution after alpha-beta-depleted transplantation in children. A TCRbeta library incorporating unique molecular identifiers was prepared. MiXCR, run by TCRdb on the PCR reads, gives a single entry per CDR3 protein. Among some 120,000 distinct CDR3 sequences listed, 10% to 13% were seen once. General study findings and limits: Some patients owed their high day-60 TCRbeta diversity to surviving recipient T cells and thymic progenitors. At around two months after transplant, the alpha-beta T cells were reportedly derived from several hundred expanded clones that came from non-depleted graft cells. A year post-transplant, T-cell counts and diversity derived mostly from newly produced T cells.

The CDR3 covers 16 residues. A word on this clonotype: Its antigen remains unknown. Germline is not matched at one junction end, which may reflect a read error.

This TCR was recovered from a boy between 2 and 10 years old with acute lymphoblastic leukemia, due to receive a stem cell transplant. The chain couples TRBV12-3 or TRBV12-4 to TRBJ1-1, with TRBD1 identical over 7 bases. The starting material was PBMCs, obtained before TCRalphabeta/CD19-depleted stem cell transplant. CDR3 residues: CASSPGQRLLKTEAFF. The CDR3 nucleotides read TGTGCCAGCAGCCCGGGACAGCGCCTCTTGAAGACTGAAGCTTTCTTT.